Presented here are 5 T cell receptor beta chains from one specimen sequenced in a study of breast tumors, draining lymph nodes, adjacent tissues. TCRdb re-derived calls from the multiplex PCR reads in MiXCR, one entry per CDR3 protein. This sample has tens of thousands of distinct CDR3 sequences, with 25% to 35% found just once. Breast cancer patients provided tissue from their axillary draining lymph nodes. What was sequenced was axillary lymph node tissue. These TCRs come from a female donor with breast cancer. Some clones in this sample may be carry-over from other donors' samples.

This clonotype was counted many times. The chain uses TRBV12-3 or TRBV12-4 and TRBJ2-3, with D possibly being TRBD1 (6 bases). The CDR3 is 13 residues long. V was cut by 8 bases and J by 2 bases, with 11 bases left in between. In DNA, the CDR3 is TGTGCCAGCCGACGACAGGACACAGATACGCAGTATTTT. Translation: CASRRQDTDTQYF.

This clonotype was seen ten or more times. The chain has TRBV24-1 and TRBJ2-1, with D perhaps TRBD1 (5 bases). CDR1 is KGHDR, CDR2 SFDVKD, per germline. The V end lost 5 bases, the J end lost 4 bases, and 11 bases lay between the germline ends. The CDR3 has 14 amino acids. CDR3 residues: CATSADTLYNEQFF. The CDR3, as DNA: TGTGCCACCAGTGCGGACACCTTATACAATGAGCAGTTCTTC.

The chain is built from TRBV19 and TRBJ2-1, with D maybe TRBD2 (6 bases). Germline CDR1 is LNHDA and CDR2 is SQIVND (reference sequence). V gave up 3 bases and J gave up 7 bases, with 13 bases separating them. This CDR3 comprises 14 residues. The CDR3 bases are TGTGCCAGTAGTATGCCGGCGGGAAGGAATGAGCAGTTCTTC. Translated, it gives CASSMPAGRNEQFF.

With regard to this clonotype: At one end the junction does not follow the germline gene, possibly because of a read error. V usage is TRBV6-1 and J usage is TRBJ2-5; the D gene is possibly TRBD1 (6 bases). CDR1 and CDR2 from the germline V gene are MNHNS and SASEGT. The CDR3 has 15 amino acids. CDR3 sequence: CASSEGGQNQETQYF. CDR3 in DNA: TGTGCCAGCAGCGAAGGCGGACAGAACCAAGAGACCCAGTACTTC.

This clonotype was detected ten times or more. A much bigger clone sits one base away, suggesting this may be a read error. The genes are TRBV9 and TRBJ2-7; 8 bases fit TRBD2. The CDR3 is 14 amino acids. CDR1 is SGDLS and CDR2 is YYNGEE in the germline V gene. The CDR3 DNA reads TGTGCCAGCAGCGGGACTAGCCTCTCCTACGAGCAGTCCTTC. Translating gives CASSGTSLSYEQSF.